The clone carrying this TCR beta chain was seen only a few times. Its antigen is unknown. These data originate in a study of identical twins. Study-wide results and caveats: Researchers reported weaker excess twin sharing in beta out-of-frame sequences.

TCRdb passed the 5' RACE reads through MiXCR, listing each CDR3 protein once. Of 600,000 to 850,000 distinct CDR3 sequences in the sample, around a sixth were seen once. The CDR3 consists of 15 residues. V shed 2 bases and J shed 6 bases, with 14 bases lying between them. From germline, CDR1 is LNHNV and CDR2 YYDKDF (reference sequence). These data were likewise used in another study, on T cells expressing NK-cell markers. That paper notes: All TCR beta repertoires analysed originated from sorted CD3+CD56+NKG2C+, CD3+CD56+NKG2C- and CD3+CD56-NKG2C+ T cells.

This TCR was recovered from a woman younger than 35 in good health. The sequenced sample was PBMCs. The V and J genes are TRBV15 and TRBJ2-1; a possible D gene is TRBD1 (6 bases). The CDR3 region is CATSRFRGRGNEQFF. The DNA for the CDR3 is TGTGCCACCAGCAGATTCAGGGGCAGGGGCAATGAGCAGTTCTTC.